Shown below are 24 T cell receptor beta chains from a single sample sequenced in a study of blood T cells in healthy people across ages. Alongside a J-beta primer mix, a sample-barcoded 5' primer served in a second PCR lasting roughly 6 to 12 cycles. TCRdb passed the 5' RACE reads through MiXCR, listing each CDR3 protein once. The sample consists of hundreds of thousands of distinct CDR3 sequences, about half of them appearing once. The sequencing sample was made of blood. Source of these receptors: a woman aged 55-75 years in good health.

A few counts support this clonotype. The CDR3 loop reads CASSLGQATYGYTF. The CDR3 nucleotides are TGTGCCAGCAGCTTGGGACAGGCGACGTATGGCTACACCTTC. The chain uses TRBV14 and TRBJ1-2; 8 bases match TRBD1. The CDR3 length is 14 residues. The trim removed 5 bases at V and 5 bases at J, leaving 7 bases unmatched. CDR1 is SGHDN, CDR2 FVKESK, per germline.

V and J are TRBV7-2 and TRBJ1-2, with a possible D match to TRBD1 (5 bases). The germline V and J ends were trimmed by 1 base and 4 bases, with 13 bases remaining between them. CDR3 length equals 15 residues. Per the germline V gene, CDR1 is SGHTA and CDR2 is FQGNSA. CDR3 amino acids: CASSLGLDRSYGYTF. In DNA form, the CDR3 reads TGTGCCAGCAGCTTAGGACTCGACAGAAGCTATGGCTACACCTTC.

This clonotype has just a few counts. The chain uses TRBV11-1 and TRBJ2-7; TRBD2 matches 10 bases. The CDR3 runs 21 residues. With 2 bases clipped from V and 5 bases from J, the junction kept 24 bases outside the gene matches. The germline gives CDR1 SGHAT, CDR2 FQDESV (reference sequence). The CDR3 DNA reads TGTGCCAGCAGCTTACGTCCTGTGGCTAGCGGGAGAGGCTCCGTGACTCACGAGCAGTACTTC. It encodes CASSLRPVASGRGSVTHEQYF.

The chain has TRBV29-1 and TRBJ2-5; 7 bases match TRBD2. The germline CDR1 and CDR2 sequences are SQVTM and ANQGSEA. The CDR3 extends over 14 amino acids. Trimming at V came to 4 bases and at J to 11 bases, leaving 16 bases not matched to a gene. This CDR3 is CSVVPSGAYNEQYF. Here the CDR3 DNA reads TGCAGCGTTGTTCCTAGCGGAGCCTACAATGAGCAGTACTTC. Drawing the rest from reference TRBV29-1 and TRBJ2-5, the complete variable domain is SAVISQKPSRDICQRGTSLTIQCQVDSQVTMMFWYRQQPGQSLTLIATANQGSEATYESGFVIDKFPISRPNLTFSTLTVSNMSPEDSSIYLCSVVPSGAYNEQYFGPGTRLLVL.

The CDR3, as DNA: TGTGCCAGCAGCGCCGGGACTATAGGGACCCAGTACTTC. Amino acid sequence: CASSAGTIGTQYF. This chain joins TRBV7-7 and TRBJ2-5; 7 bases are shared with TRBD2. The ends lost 5 bases at V and 7 bases at J; junction bases unmatched: 7. The CDR3 is made up of 13 amino acids. Germline V gives CDR1 SSHAT, CDR2 FNYEAQ (reference sequence). Based on the CDR3 plus reference TRBV7-7 and TRBJ2-5, the full variable domain is GAGVSQSPRYKVTKRGQDVTLRCDPISSHATLYWYQQALGQGPEFLTYFNYEAQPDKSGLPSDRFSAERPEGSISTLTIQRTEQRDSAMYRCASSAGTIGTQYFGPGTRLLVL.

The rearrangement links TRBV21-1 to TRBJ1-2. TRBV21-1 is noted as a pseudogene. The CDR3 runs 15 residues. The CDR3, as DNA: TGTGCCAGCAGCAAAGTGACCGGTCCTAACTATGGCTACACCTTC. This codes for CASSKVTGPNYGYTF.

The gene calls are TRBV3-1 and TRBJ2-7, with TRBD1 identical over 8 bases. After removal of 2 bases from V and 6 bases from J, the junction contained 3 bases not matched to a gene. The CDR3 loop spans 13 amino acids. Germline values: CDR1 LGHDT, CDR2 YNNKEL (reference sequence). CDR3 sequence: CASSQRTGIEQYF. The CDR3 coding sequence is TGTGCCAGCAGCCAACGGACAGGGATCGAGCAGTACTTC.

This chain links TRBV30 with TRBJ2-6; a possible D gene is TRBD1 (6 bases). CDR1 is GTSNPN, CDR2 SVGIG, per germline (reference sequence). This CDR3 has 13 residues. Trimming took off 0 bases at V and 8 bases at J, with 8 bases between the two ends. The CDR3: CAWSVQGTNVLTF. The CDR3 bases are TGTGCCTGGAGTGTACAGGGTACCAACGTCCTGACTTTC.

As for this clonotype: The junction differs from germline at one of its ends, possibly a read error. This chain uses TRBV7-3 with TRBJ2-7; D is perhaps TRBD2 (5 bases). The germline V gene has CDR1 SGHTA and CDR2 FQGTGA. The CDR3 extends over 14 amino acids. The CDR3 region is CASSLAWGSYEQYF. The CDR3 DNA reads as TGCGCCAGCAGTCTAGCTTGGGGATCCTACGAGCAGTACTTC.

This clonotype was observed a few times. The V call is TRBV29-1, the J call TRBJ2-7, with D perhaps given as TRBD1 or TRBD2 (5 bases each). Germline V CDR1 and CDR2: SQVTM, ANQGSEA. V was trimmed by 6 bases and J by 4 bases, leaving 16 bases between them. This CDR3 spans 13 amino acids. CDR3 DNA sequence: TGCAGCGTCGACCGGGACGGCGATTACGAGCAGTACTTC. Protein: CSVDRDGDYEQYF.

The CDR3 sequence is CASSQDEGSTSPLHF. In DNA form, the CDR3 reads TGCGCCAGCAGCCAAGATGAGGGGTCAACCTCACCCCTCCACTTT. The chain combines TRBV4-3 with TRBJ1-6; perhaps TRBD1 as D (5 bases). The CDR3 extends over 15 amino acids. Germline V gene sequence: CDR1 LGHNA, CDR2 YSLEER. Between the trimmed V and J ends, which lost 0 bases and 10 bases, there was a span of 13 bases.

The chain's CDR3 is CSARTFDRGLETQYF. The CDR3 DNA follows: TGCAGTGCTAGAACTTTCGACAGGGGGCTAGAGACCCAGTACTTC. The chain combines TRBV20-1 with TRBJ2-5, with 10 bases lining up with TRBD1. The length of the CDR3 is 15 residues. Germline loops: CDR1 DFQATT, CDR2 SNEGSKA (reference sequence). V lost 2 bases, J lost 4 bases, and 7 bases stayed unmatched.

This clonotype appeared once. Mismatch with germline at one junction end may stem from a read error. The chain joins TRBV4-2 to TRBJ2-7; D gene ambiguous. Germline loops: CDR1 LGHNA, CDR2 YNFKEQ. The CDR3 runs 12 residues. The CDR3 sequence: CAGSPSNYEQYF. The CDR3 DNA follows: TGTGCCGGCAGCCCGTCCAACTACGAGCAGTACTTC.

The table lists this clonotype with a count of one. The chain couples TRBV2 to TRBJ1-3; no clear D gene. Germline loops: CDR1 SNHLY, CDR2 FYNNEI. The CDR3 is 13 amino acids. The V gene lost 4 bases and the J gene lost 4 bases, with 8 bases spanning the gap. The CDR3 is CASSVAPGNTIYF. In DNA, the CDR3 is TGTGCCAGCAGTGTGGCTCCGGGAAACACCATATATTTT.

This clonotype was seen ten or more times. The chain combines TRBV18 with TRBJ2-5; 9 bases line up with TRBD1. The germline gives CDR1 KGHSH, CDR2 LQKENI. CDR3 size: 14 residues. Unmatched junction bases numbered 4, after V lost 3 bases and J lost 5 bases. The CDR3 reads CASSPGQGMETQYF. CDR3 nucleotide sequence: TGTGCCAGCTCACCGGGACAGGGTATGGAGACCCAGTACTTC.

This clonotype showed up just once. CDR3 coding DNA: TGCAGTGCCTGGACTAGCGGTCCCTCCCAAGAGACCCAGTACTTC. It yields the protein CSAWTSGPSQETQYF. This chain connects TRBV20-1 to TRBJ2-5; 10 nucleotides line up with TRBD2. The ends lost 6 bases at V and 1 base at J; junction bases unmatched: 8. The CDR3 spans 15 residues. Per the germline V gene, CDR1 is DFQATT and CDR2 is SNEGSKA (reference sequence).

The CDR3, as DNA: TGTGCCAGTAGTCAAACAGGGTTGGGCGCCTACGAGCAGTACTTC. Its translation is CASSQTGLGAYEQYF. This sequence joins TRBV19 and TRBJ2-5; D is possibly TRBD1 (6 bases). The DNA end is more similar to TRBJ2-7, so the J call may be wrong. The CDR3 length is 15 residues. The V gene's germline CDR1 is LNHDA and CDR2 SQIVND (reference sequence).

The chain links TRBV15 to TRBJ2-6; D uncertain. This CDR3 region has 15 residues. V was pared by 5 bases and J by 2 bases, with 10 bases between. The germline V gene encodes CDR1 LNHNV and CDR2 YYDKDF (reference sequence). This CDR3 is CATSPWEPGANVLTF. CDR3 coding DNA: TGTGCCACCAGCCCATGGGAACCTGGGGCCAACGTCCTGACTTTC.

The chain recombines TRBV2 with TRBJ1-5; TRBD1 might be the D (6 bases). Trimming left V 3 bases short and J 0 bases short, with 12 bases between. Germline V lookup: CDR1 SNHLY, CDR2 FYNNEI. The CDR3 is 16 amino acids. For the CDR3, the DNA is TGTGCCAGCAGTGATTTGGACAGAACTAGCAATCAGCCCCAGCATTTT. Its translation is CASSDLDRTSNQPQHF.

The chain joins TRBV5-1 to TRBJ2-5; D unresolved. Germline V gives CDR1 SGHRS, CDR2 YFSETQ. The CDR3 has 14 amino acids. V was cut by 0 bases and J by 4 bases, with 10 bases left in between. In DNA, the CDR3 is TGCGCCAGCAGCTTGGCCAGTAAGGGAGAGACCCAGTACTTC. It yields the protein CASSLASKGETQYF.

This clonotype has only a few counts. V usage is TRBV7-2 and J usage is TRBJ2-4, with TRBD2 matching 7 bases. The J call may be wrong; the DNA end is better matched by TRBJ2-7. Germline V CDR1 and CDR2: SGHTA, FQGNSA. The length of the CDR3 is 15 residues. The CDR3 nucleotides read TGTGCCAGCAGCCAACTTAGCGGGCCCCCCTACGAGCAGTACTTC. Its protein product is CASSQLSGPPYEQYF.

This clonotype was counted only a few times. The chain couples TRBV28 to TRBJ2-3; 7 positions match TRBD2. The CDR3 contains 17 residues. Germline CDR1 is MDHEN and CDR2 is SYDVKM. Trimming took 4 bases from V and 3 from J; bases not matched to a gene: 13. In DNA form, the CDR3 reads TGTGCCAGCAGTTACCCCACTTTGCGGGAGAGGACAGATACGCAGTATTTT. Amino acids: CASSYPTLRERTDTQYF.

The gene calls are TRBV29-1 and TRBJ2-1; a weak D match, TRBD1 (5 bases). V was pared by 2 bases and J by 7 bases, with 12 bases between. CDR3 length: 13 amino acids. Germline V gene data show CDR1 as SQVTM and CDR2 as ANQGSEA. Here the CDR3 DNA reads TGCAGCGTTGAACGGCAGGGTGCGAATGAGCAGTTCTTC. This encodes CSVERQGANEQFF.

This clonotype was picked up a small number of times. This chain links TRBV30 with TRBJ2-4, with TRBD2 matching over 7 bases. The end of the DNA fits TRBJ2-7 better, so the J call may be wrong. CDR1 is GTSNPN and CDR2 is SVGIG in the germline V gene (reference sequence). This CDR3 is built from 13 residues. The CDR3 sequence: CACSSSGTGEQYF. The DNA for the CDR3 is TGTGCCTGCAGCTCTAGCGGCACGGGCGAGCAGTACTTC.